A single sample gave rise to the 7 T cell receptor beta chains below, sequenced in a study of post-analysis software for immune sequencing data. Tagging with unique molecular identifiers was a feature of the TCR beta cDNA libraries. From the PCR reads, TCRdb called clonotypes with MiXCR, one entry per CDR3 protein. In the table there are 740,000 or so distinct CDR3 sequences, approximately 50% of which are singletons. Study results and caveats: A few TRBV segments occurring more often in patients than controls included TRBV5-6, TRBV5-1 and TRBV20-1.

No antigen has been identified for these receptors. The specimen was blood. These TCRs come from a girl between 5 and 17 years old with multiple sclerosis.

This clonotype has only one observation. The chain recombines TRBV7-8 with TRBJ2-3; 8 bases map to TRBD2. Trimming took 0 bases from V and 2 from J; bases not matched to a gene: 4. CDR1 SGHVS and CDR2 FQNEAQ come from the germline V gene. CDR3 length equals 16 residues. The CDR3 region has the DNA TGTGCCAGCAGCTTAGCTACTAGCGGTGCCACAGATACGCAGTATTTT. As protein: CASSLATSGATDTQYF.

The chain is built from TRBV7-9 and TRBJ1-2; D is undetermined. V lost 4 bases and J lost 7, with 10 bases in between. CDR1 SEHNR and CDR2 FQNEAQ come from the germline V gene (reference sequence). This CDR3 contains 12 residues. CDR3 nucleotide sequence: TGTGCCAGCAGCTCCACGAGGTTTGGCTACACCTTC. Translating it yields CASSSTRFGYTF.

The J gene is TRBJ2-1, the V gene TRBV2; the match to TRBD2 covers 8 bases. Germline V gene sequence: CDR1 SNHLY, CDR2 FYNNEI. The junction had 7 bases not matched to a gene; V was cut back by 0 bases and J by 6 bases. This CDR3 has 16 residues. CDR3: CASSEAKGTSGNEQFF. As DNA, the CDR3 is TGTGCCAGCAGTGAAGCGAAAGGGACTAGTGGCAATGAGCAGTTCTTC.

This clonotype was counted between two and nine times. This rearrangement joins TRBV5-1 to TRBJ2-7; 8 nucleotides align to TRBD1. Germline V gene sequence: CDR1 SGHRS, CDR2 YFSETQ. The CDR3 totals 14 residues. V gave up 4 bases and J gave up 3 bases; unmatched junction bases: 6. DNA of the CDR3: TGCGCCAGCAGCCGGACAGGGCCGGGCTACGAGCAGTACTTC. Protein sequence: CASSRTGPGYEQYF.

This clonotype was counted between two and nine times. V is TRBV29-1 and J is TRBJ2-2, with 8 bases identical to TRBD1. Trimming cost V 0 bases and J 4 bases; bases outside gene matches: 10. The CDR3 is 17 amino acids. Germline V gene lookup returns CDR1 SQVTM and CDR2 ANQGSEA. In DNA, the CDR3 is TGCAGCGTTGAAGATACCCACAGGGGGAGCATCACCGGGGAGCTGTTTTTT. It translates to CSVEDTHRGSITGELFF.

This sequence joins TRBV6-5 and TRBJ1-2; tentatively, D is TRBD1 (5 bases). Germline loops: CDR1 MNHEY, CDR2 SVGAGI. CDR3 length: 15 amino acids. Deletions cut 6 bases from V and 0 bases from J, with 14 bases between. The CDR3 DNA reads as TGTGCCAGCAGCGAAGGGACCGTAGCTAACTATGGCTACACCTTC. Protein sequence: CASSEGTVANYGYTF.

This chain uses TRBV3-1 with TRBJ2-7; TRBD2 matches at 7 bases. Losses at the gene ends were 1 base for V and 2 bases for J; bases not matched to a gene: 5. CDR1 is LGHDT and CDR2 is YNNKEL in the germline V gene (reference sequence). The CDR3 is 15 residues long. The CDR3 sequence: CASSQAGGPAYEQYF. The CDR3 DNA is TGTGCCAGCAGCCAAGCGGGAGGACCCGCCTACGAGCAGTACTTC.